This paragraph reports one T cell receptor beta chain. The sample belongs to a study of cytomegalovirus exposure and HLA in healthy donors. CDR1 and CDR2 from the germline V gene are SGHKS and YYEKEE (reference sequence). The CDR3 consists of 16 residues. V lost 2 bases to trimming and J lost 6 bases; unmatched junction nucleotides: 12. PCR employed 60 Vbeta and 13 Jbeta primers. Generated by immunoSEQ multiplex PCR, the TCRdb table keeps only in-frame clones and is missing some. The sample carries roughly 120,000 clones, around 81% recorded once. The TCR originated in a woman aged 25 to 45 in good health and CMV-seronegative. Sequenced material: PBMCs. The chain employs TRBV5-5 and TRBJ2-7; 9 nucleotides match TRBD2. In nucleotides, the CDR3 is TGTGCCAGCAGCTTTTTAGCGGGGGAAATGGGGGTCGAGCAGTACTTC. Translation: CASSFLAGEMGVEQYF.